This T cell receptor beta chain was observed in a study of T cells after yellow fever vaccination. The study made its TCR cDNA through 5'RACE template switching. That step introduced a universal primer site along with UMIs. One entry per CDR3 protein, called by TCRdb with MiXCR from the 5' RACE reads. The data show 450,000 to 550,000 distinct CDR3 sequences, about a fifth seen once. The CDR3 runs 15 residues. CDR1 and CDR2 (germline): SGHDN, FVKESK. V lost 2 bases to trimming and J lost 3 bases, with 13 bases between them. V gene TRBV14 combines with J gene TRBJ1-2; D ambiguous. Material: PBMCs, obtained 21 days after the first yellow fever vaccination. This receptor was identified in a man younger than 30 who received the YFV17D yellow fever vaccine. The CDR3 region has the DNA TGTGCCAGCAGCCAAAACTCGGTTCCCTACTATGGCTACACCTTC. This translates into CASSQNSVPYYGYTF.